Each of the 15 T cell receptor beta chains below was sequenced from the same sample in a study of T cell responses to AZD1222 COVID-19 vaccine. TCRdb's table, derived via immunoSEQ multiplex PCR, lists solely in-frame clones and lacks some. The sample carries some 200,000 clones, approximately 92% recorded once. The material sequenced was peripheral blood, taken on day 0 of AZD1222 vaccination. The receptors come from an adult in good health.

The CDR3 coding sequence is TGTGCCAGCAGTGACGGGAACAGGAATCAGCCCCAGCATTTT. This codes for CASSDGNRNQPQHF. V is TRBV6-1 and J is TRBJ1-5; possibly TRBD1 for D (5 bases). Germline V gene sequence: CDR1 MNHNS, CDR2 SASEGT. V dropped 3 bases and J dropped 4 bases, with 10 bases sitting between them. This CDR3 has 14 residues.

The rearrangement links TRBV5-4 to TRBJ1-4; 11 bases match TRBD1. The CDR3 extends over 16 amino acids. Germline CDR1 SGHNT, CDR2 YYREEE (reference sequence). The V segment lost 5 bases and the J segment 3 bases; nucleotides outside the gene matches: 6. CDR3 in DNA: TGTGCCAGCAGGAGGACAGGGGGCGGATCTAATGAAAAACTGTTTTTT. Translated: CASRRTGGGSNEKLFF.

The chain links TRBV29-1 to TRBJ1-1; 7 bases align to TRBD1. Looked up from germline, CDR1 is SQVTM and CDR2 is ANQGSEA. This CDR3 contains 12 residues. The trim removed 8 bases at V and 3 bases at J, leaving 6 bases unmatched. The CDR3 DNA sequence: TGCAGCTCCCGCCAGGGGGACACTGAAGCTTTCTTT. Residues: CSSRQGDTEAFF. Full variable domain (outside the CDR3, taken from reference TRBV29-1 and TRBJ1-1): SAVISQKPSRDICQRGTSLTIQCQVDSQVTMMFWYRQQPGQSLTLIATANQGSEATYESGFVIDKFPISRPNLTFSTLTVSNMSPEDSSIYLCSSRQGDTEAFFGQGTRLTVV.

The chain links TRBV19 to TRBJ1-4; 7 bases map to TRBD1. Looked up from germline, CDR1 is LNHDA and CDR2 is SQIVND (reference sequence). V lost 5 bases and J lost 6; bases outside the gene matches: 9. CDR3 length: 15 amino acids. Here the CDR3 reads CASSAETGEDEKLFF. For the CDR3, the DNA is TGTGCCAGTAGTGCCGAAACAGGGGAGGATGAAAAACTGTTTTTT.

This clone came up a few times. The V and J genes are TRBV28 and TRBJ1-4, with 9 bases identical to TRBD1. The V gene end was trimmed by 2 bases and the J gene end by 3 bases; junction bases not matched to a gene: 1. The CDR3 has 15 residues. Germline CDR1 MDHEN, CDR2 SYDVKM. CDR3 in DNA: TGTGCCAGCAGTTTAGGGGACAGGGCTAATGAAAAACTGTTTTTT. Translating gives CASSLGDRANEKLFF.

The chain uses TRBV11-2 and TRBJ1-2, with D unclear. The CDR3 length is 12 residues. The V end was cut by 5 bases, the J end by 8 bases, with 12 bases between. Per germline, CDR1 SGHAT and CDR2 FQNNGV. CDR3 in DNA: TGTGCCAGCAGCAACCGCGTTGGAGGCTACACCTTC. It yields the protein CASSNRVGGYTF.

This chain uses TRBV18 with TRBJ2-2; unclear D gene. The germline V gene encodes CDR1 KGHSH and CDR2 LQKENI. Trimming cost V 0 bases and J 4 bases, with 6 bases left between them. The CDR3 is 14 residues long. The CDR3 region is CASSPPTRTGELFF. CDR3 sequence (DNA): TGTGCCAGCTCACCACCGACGCGCACCGGGGAGCTGTTTTTT.

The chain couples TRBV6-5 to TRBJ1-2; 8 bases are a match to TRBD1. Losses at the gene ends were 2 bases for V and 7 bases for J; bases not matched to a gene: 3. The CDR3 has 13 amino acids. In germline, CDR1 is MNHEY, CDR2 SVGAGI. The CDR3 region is CASSYGTGGGYTF. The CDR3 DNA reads TGTGCCAGCAGTTACGGGACAGGAGGTGGCTACACCTTC.

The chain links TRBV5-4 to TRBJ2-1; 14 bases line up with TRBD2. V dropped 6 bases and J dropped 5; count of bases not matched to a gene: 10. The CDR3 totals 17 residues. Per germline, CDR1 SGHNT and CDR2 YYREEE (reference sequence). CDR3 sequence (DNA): TGTGCCAGCACCGGGGGGACTAGCGGGAGAGCCGACAATGAGCAGTTCTTC. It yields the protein CASTGGTSGRADNEQFF.

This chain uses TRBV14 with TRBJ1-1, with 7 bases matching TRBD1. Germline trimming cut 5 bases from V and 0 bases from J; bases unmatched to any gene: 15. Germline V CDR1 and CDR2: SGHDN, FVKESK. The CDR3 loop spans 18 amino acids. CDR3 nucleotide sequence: TGTGCCAGCAGCAACAAACCAGGGGGTTGGGGTTTGAACACTGAAGCTTTCTTT. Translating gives CASSNKPGGWGLNTEAFF.

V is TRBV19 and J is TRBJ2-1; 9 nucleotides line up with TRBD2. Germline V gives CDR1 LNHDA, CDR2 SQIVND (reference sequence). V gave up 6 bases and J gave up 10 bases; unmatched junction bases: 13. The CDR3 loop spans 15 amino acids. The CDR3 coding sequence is TGTGCCAGTAGCAGACTAGCGGATTCTGGGATCGAGCAGTTCTTC. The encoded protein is CASSRLADSGIEQFF. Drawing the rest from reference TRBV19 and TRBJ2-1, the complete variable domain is DGGITQSPKYLFRKEGQNVTLSCEQNLNHDAMYWYRQDPGQGLRLIYYSQIVNDFQKGDIAEGYSVSREKKESFPLTVTSAQKNPTAFYLCASSRLADSGIEQFFGPGTRLTVL.

The CDR3 bases are TGCGCCAGCAGCCTAAATCAGGGTACGCAGTATTTT. It yields the protein CASSLNQGTQYF. The chain links TRBV5-1 to TRBJ2-3; a possible D gene is TRBD1 (5 bases). In germline, CDR1 is SGHRS, CDR2 YFSETQ. The CDR3 is made up of 12 amino acids. Trimming removed 4 bases from V and 8 bases from J, with 11 bases in between.

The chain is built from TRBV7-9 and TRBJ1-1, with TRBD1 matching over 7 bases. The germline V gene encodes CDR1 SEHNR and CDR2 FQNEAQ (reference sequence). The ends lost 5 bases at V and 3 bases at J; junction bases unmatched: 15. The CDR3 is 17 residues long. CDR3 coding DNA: TGTGCCAGCAGCCCCCGACAGGGAGTTCATCGGGACACTGAAGCTTTCTTT. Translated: CASSPRQGVHRDTEAFF.

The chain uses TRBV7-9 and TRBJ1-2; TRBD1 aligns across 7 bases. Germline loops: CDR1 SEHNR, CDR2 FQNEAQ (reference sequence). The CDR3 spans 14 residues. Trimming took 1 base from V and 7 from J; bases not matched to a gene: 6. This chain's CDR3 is CASSLEEGAGGYTF. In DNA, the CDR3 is TGTGCCAGCAGCTTAGAGGAGGGGGCCGGTGGCTACACCTTC.

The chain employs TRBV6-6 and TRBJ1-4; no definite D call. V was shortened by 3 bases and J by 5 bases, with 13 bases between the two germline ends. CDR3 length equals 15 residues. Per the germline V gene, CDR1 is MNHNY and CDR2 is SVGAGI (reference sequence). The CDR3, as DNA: TGTGCCAGCAGTTATTTAGTTGGGGTGAATGAAAAACTGTTTTTT. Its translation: CASSYLVGVNEKLFF.